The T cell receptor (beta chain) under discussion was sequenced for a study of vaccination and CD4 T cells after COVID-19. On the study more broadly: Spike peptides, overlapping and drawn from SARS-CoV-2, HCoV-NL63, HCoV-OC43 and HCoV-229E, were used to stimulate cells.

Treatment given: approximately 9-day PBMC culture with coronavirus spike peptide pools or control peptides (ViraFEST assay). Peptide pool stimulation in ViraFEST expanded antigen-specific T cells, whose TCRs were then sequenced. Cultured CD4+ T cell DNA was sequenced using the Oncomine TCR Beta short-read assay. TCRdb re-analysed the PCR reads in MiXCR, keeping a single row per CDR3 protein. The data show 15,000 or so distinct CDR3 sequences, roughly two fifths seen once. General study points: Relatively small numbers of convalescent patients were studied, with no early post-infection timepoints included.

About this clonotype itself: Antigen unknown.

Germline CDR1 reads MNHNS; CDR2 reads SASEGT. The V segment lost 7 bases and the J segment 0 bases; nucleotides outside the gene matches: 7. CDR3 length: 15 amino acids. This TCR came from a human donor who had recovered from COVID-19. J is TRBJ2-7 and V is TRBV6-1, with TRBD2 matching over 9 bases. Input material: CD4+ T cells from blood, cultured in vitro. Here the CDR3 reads CASISLAGYSYEQYF. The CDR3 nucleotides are TGTGCCAGCATCTCACTAGCGGGCTACTCCTACGAGCAGTACTTC.